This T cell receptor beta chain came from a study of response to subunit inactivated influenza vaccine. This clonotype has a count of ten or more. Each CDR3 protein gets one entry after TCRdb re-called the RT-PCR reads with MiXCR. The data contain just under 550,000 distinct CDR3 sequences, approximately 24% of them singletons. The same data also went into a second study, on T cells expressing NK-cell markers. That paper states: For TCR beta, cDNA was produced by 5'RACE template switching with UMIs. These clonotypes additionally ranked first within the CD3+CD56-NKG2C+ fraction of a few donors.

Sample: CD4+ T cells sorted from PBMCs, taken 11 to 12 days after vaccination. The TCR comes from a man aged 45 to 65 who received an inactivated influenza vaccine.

This chain's CDR3 is CASSYLYGYTF. CDR3 in DNA: TGTGCCAGCAGTTACTTATATGGCTACACCTTC. This rearrangement joins TRBV6-2 or TRBV6-3 to TRBJ1-2; no reliable D call. Per germline, CDR1 MNHEY and CDR2 SVGEGT. V gave up 1 base and J gave up 5 bases, with 2 bases separating them. The CDR3 totals 11 residues.